This T cell receptor beta chain was recorded in a study of post-analysis software for immune sequencing data. Study-wide findings and caveats: Patients carried four or five TRBV segments more frequently than controls did, and TRBV5-6, TRBV5-1 and TRBV20-1 were among them.

Unique molecular identifiers tagged the TCR beta cDNA libraries. Each CDR3 protein gets one entry after TCRdb re-called the PCR reads with MiXCR. This table has more than 450,000 distinct CDR3 sequences, 44% appearing once. This clonotype was seen a handful of times. What it binds is unknown. The length of the CDR3 is 17 residues. V was cut by 3 bases and J by 0 bases, with 12 bases left in between. The chain employs TRBV12-3 or TRBV12-4 and TRBJ2-6; TRBD2 might be the D (7 bases). Sequencing was done on a sample of blood. This receptor was identified in a girl between 10 and 17 years old with multiple sclerosis. The CDR3 spells CASSLGGLFSGANVLTF. Written as DNA, the CDR3 is TGTGCCAGCAGTTTGGGGGGGCTCTTCTCTGGGGCCAACGTCCTGACTTTC.